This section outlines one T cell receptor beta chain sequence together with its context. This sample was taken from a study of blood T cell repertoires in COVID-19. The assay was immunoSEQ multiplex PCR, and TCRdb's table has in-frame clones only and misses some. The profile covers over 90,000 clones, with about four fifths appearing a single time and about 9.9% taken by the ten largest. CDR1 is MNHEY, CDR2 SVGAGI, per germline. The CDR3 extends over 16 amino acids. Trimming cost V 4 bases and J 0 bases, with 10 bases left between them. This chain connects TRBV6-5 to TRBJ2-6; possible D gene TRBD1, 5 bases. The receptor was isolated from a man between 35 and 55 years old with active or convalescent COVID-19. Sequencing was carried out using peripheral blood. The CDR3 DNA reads TGTGCCAGCAGTTTAACAGGAAGCTCTGGGGCCAACGTCCTGACTTTC. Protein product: CASSLTGSSGANVLTF.